The next 14 T cell receptor beta chains were all read from a single sample in a study of siplizumab effects on memory and regulatory T cells. Using immunoSEQ multiplex PCR, the repertoire was profiled, and TCRdb retains in-frame clones only, with some absent. This sample has over 60,000 clones, with less than 95% found just once. The sample taken for sequencing was CD8+ T cells sorted from blood. The receptors derive from a human donor in good health.

J is TRBJ2-7 and V is TRBV7-6; tentatively, D is TRBD1 or TRBD2 (5 bases each). Trimming stripped 4 bases from V and 7 bases from J, with 14 bases between. Germline V gene data show CDR1 as SGHVS and CDR2 as FNYEAQ. The CDR3 contains 13 residues. DNA for the CDR3: TGTGCCAGCAGCTCCGGGACGGCCCTAGAGCAGTACTTC. Translating it yields CASSSGTALEQYF.

This clone was counted once. The CDR3 coding sequence is TGTGCCAGCTCGTGGACTAGCACAGATACGCAGTATTTT. It specifies CASSWTSTDTQYF. The chain employs TRBV6-5 and TRBJ2-3, with D perhaps matching TRBD2 (5 bases). Germline CDR1 MNHEY, CDR2 SVGAGI. The CDR3 extends over 13 amino acids. V was trimmed by 8 bases and J by 0 bases, leaving 9 bases between them.

The rearrangement uses TRBV2 and TRBJ2-7, with 11 nucleotides matching TRBD2. The V gene's germline CDR1 is SNHLY and CDR2 FYNNEI. CDR3 length: 14 amino acids. With 10 bases clipped from V and 2 bases from J, the junction kept 7 bases outside the gene matches. This CDR3 reads CATLSGGEAYEQYF. CDR3 bases: TGTGCCACCCTTAGCGGGGGGGAAGCCTACGAGCAGTACTTC.

The rearrangement joins TRBV11-2 to TRBJ2-1; TRBD2 matches 13 bases. The CDR3 is 17 amino acids. V was clipped by 6 bases and J by 5 bases; unmatched bases: 10. Germline values: CDR1 SGHAT, CDR2 FQNNGV. CDR3 bases: TGTGCCAGCAGTCTTGGACTAGCGGGAGTTTCGGACAATGAGCAGTTCTTC. It codes for CASSLGLAGVSDNEQFF.

The chain links TRBV15 to TRBJ2-1; TRBD1 matches 7 bases. Per germline, CDR1 LNHNV and CDR2 YYDKDF (reference sequence). CDR3 length equals 16 residues. Trimming cost V 0 bases and J 2 bases; bases outside gene matches: 4. Written as DNA, the CDR3 is TGTGCCACCAGCAGAGATAAAGGGGGCACCTACAATGAGCAGTTCTTC. It encodes CATSRDKGGTYNEQFF.

The CDR3 is CASRLAGGYNEQFF. The CDR3 nucleotides are TGTGCCAGTAGGCTAGCGGGGGGATACAATGAGCAGTTCTTC. The chain is built from TRBV19 and TRBJ2-1; TRBD2 matches at 11 bases. The CDR3 spans 14 residues. CDR1 LNHDA and CDR2 SQIVND come from the germline V gene (reference sequence). The V segment lost 6 bases and the J segment 4 bases; nucleotides outside the gene matches: 2.

The chain recombines TRBV4-1 with TRBJ2-1, with D hard to call. This CDR3 is built from 16 residues. V lost 0 bases and J lost 0, with 9 bases in between. Germline V gives CDR1 MGHRA, CDR2 YSYEKL. CDR3 DNA: TGCGCCAGCAGCCAAGAACAGCTGAGCTCCTACAATGAGCAGTTCTTC. Its translation is CASSQEQLSSYNEQFF.

The CDR3 is CSVDIADSFYGYTF. CDR3 in DNA: TGCAGCGTTGATATAGCTGATTCTTTCTATGGCTACACCTTC. The chain links TRBV29-1 to TRBJ1-2, with D uncertain. Germline V gene data show CDR1 as SQVTM and CDR2 as ANQGSEA. Deletions cut 3 bases from V and 4 bases from J, with 15 bases between. This CDR3 is built from 14 residues.

V is TRBV11-2 and J is TRBJ1-1; unclear D gene. With 0 bases removed from V and 3 bases from J, the gap between germline ends came to 11 bases. Germline assignment: CDR1 SGHAT and CDR2 FQNNGV. The CDR3 covers 15 residues. CDR3 nucleotides: TGTGCCAGCAGCTTAGATTTAAGTGGGGACACTGAAGCTTTCTTT. Translating gives CASSLDLSGDTEAFF.

This chain connects TRBV5-1 to TRBJ1-1; no clear D gene. This CDR3 contains 12 residues. Germline CDR1 reads SGHRS; CDR2 reads YFSETQ. The germline V and J ends were trimmed by 4 bases and 7 bases, with 11 bases remaining between them. The CDR3 sequence is CASSLRRDEAFF. DNA of the CDR3: TGCGCCAGCAGCCTGCGGAGGGATGAAGCTTTCTTT.

This clone occurred once. The chain links TRBV6-1 to TRBJ1-6; D is undetermined. Germline V gene sequence: CDR1 MNHNS, CDR2 SASEGT. V was shortened by 3 bases and J by 6 bases, with 24 bases between the two germline ends. The CDR3 has 19 amino acids. The CDR3 bases are TGTGCCAGCAGTGATAGCTCGGCAGTCCTAAAGTATGCTAATTCACCCCTCCACTTT. Translated: CASSDSSAVLKYANSPLHF.

The V gene is TRBV4-1, the J gene TRBJ2-7; the D is unclear. From germline, CDR1 is MGHRA and CDR2 YSYEKL. V lost 6 bases and J lost 5, with 26 bases in between. CDR3 length: 17 residues. The CDR3 nucleotides are TGCGCCAGCAGAGAGGTGGGAACCGGGCCCCTACGGAACGAGCAGTACTTC. Translation gives CASREVGTGPLRNEQYF.

This chain links TRBV7-9 with TRBJ2-2; 8 bases are shared with TRBD2. The CDR3 totals 16 residues. V was pared by 3 bases and J by 6 bases, with 9 bases of the junction left unmatched. Germline CDR1 and CDR2: SEHNR and FQNEAQ (reference sequence). The CDR3 is CASSFGREGLAGELFF. CDR3 nucleotides: TGTGCCAGCAGCTTTGGCCGGGAGGGCCTCGCCGGGGAGCTGTTTTTT. The whole variable domain, filled in from reference TRBV7-9 and TRBJ2-2, reads DTGVSQNPRHKITKRGQNVTFRCDPISEHNRLYWYRQTLGQGPEFLTYFQNEAQLEKSRLLSDRFSAERPKGSFSTLEIQRTEQGDSAMYLCASSFGREGLAGELFFGEGSRLTVL.

A single count supports this clone. The rearrangement uses TRBV19 and TRBJ2-7; possible D gene TRBD1, 5 bases. CDR1 and CDR2 (germline): LNHDA, SQIVND (reference sequence). V lost 1 base, J lost 4 bases, and 11 bases lay in between. This CDR3 spans 14 amino acids. The CDR3 DNA follows: TGTGCCAGTAGTATAGCCAGGGTGGTGTACGAGCAGTACTTC. It translates to CASSIARVVYEQYF. Based on the CDR3 plus reference TRBV19 and TRBJ2-7, the full variable domain is DGGITQSPKYLFRKEGQNVTLSCEQNLNHDAMYWYRQDPGQGLRLIYYSQIVNDFQKGDIAEGYSVSREKKESFPLTVTSAQKNPTAFYLCASSIARVVYEQYFGPGTRLTVT.